A single sample is the source of the 32 T cell receptor beta chains below, sequenced in a study of T-cell memory formation after mild COVID-19. TCRdb reprocessed the 5' RACE reads with MiXCR, giving one entry per CDR3 protein. The sample carries more than 120,000 distinct CDR3 sequences, about 6% recorded once. What was sequenced was PBMCs or a T cell subset sorted from them (not recorded which). These receptors came from an adult woman who had mild COVID-19 (a few samples of this study predate the infection). Cell type and time point are not known.

The V call is TRBV5-1, the J call TRBJ2-2; TRBD1 might be the D (6 bases). With 3 bases removed from V and 0 bases from J, the gap between germline ends came to 21 bases. This CDR3 is built from 19 residues. Germline-derived CDR1 and CDR2 are SGHRS and YFSETQ. For the CDR3, the DNA is TGCGCCAGCAGCTGGGGACGGCTACAGGGAACTGCGAACACCGGGGAGCTGTTTTTT. It specifies CASSWGRLQGTANTGELFF.

This clonotype appeared many times. V and J are TRBV2 and TRBJ2-7, with 10 bases matching TRBD2. CDR3 length: 15 residues. CDR1 SNHLY and CDR2 FYNNEI come from the germline V gene. The trim removed 8 bases at V and 2 bases at J, leaving 9 bases unmatched. Here the CDR3 DNA reads TGTGCCAGCGCCGGCGGTAGCGGGGGGACCTACGAGCAGTACTTC. Translating it yields CASAGGSGGTYEQYF. Using reference TRBV2 and TRBJ2-7 for the parts outside the CDR3, the full variable domain is EPEVTQTPSHQVTQMGQEVILRCVPISNHLYFYWYRQILGQKVEFLVSFYNNEISEKSEIFDDQFSVERPDGSNFTLKIRSTKLEDSAMYFCASAGGSGGTYEQYFGPGTRLTVT.

A few counts support this clonotype. This chain uses TRBV19 with TRBJ1-1, with 10 bases identical to TRBD1. CDR1 and CDR2 from the germline V gene are LNHDA and SQIVND (reference sequence). CDR3 size: 16 residues. V gave up 9 bases and J gave up 3 bases; unmatched junction bases: 13. CDR3 residues: CASLRQGAGVDTEAFF. The CDR3 nucleotides read TGTGCCAGCCTCCGACAGGGGGCAGGGGTGGACACTGAAGCTTTCTTT. Together with reference TRBV19 and TRBJ1-1, the CDR3 gives the full variable domain: DGGITQSPKYLFRKEGQNVTLSCEQNLNHDAMYWYRQDPGQGLRLIYYSQIVNDFQKGDIAEGYSVSREKKESFPLTVTSAQKNPTAFYLCASLRQGAGVDTEAFFGQGTRLTVV.

This chain links TRBV20-1 with TRBJ2-1; D may correspond to TRBD1 or TRBD2 (5 bases each). CDR3 length equals 16 residues. Germline CDR1 and CDR2: DFQATT and SNEGSKA (reference sequence). The V gene lost 4 bases and the J gene lost 12 bases, with 28 bases spanning the gap. In DNA form, the CDR3 reads TGCAGTGCTACAAGCCCCCGGGACCCTCCCTCCCATCGGCAGTTCTTC. Translation: CSATSPRDPPSHRQFF.

The chain combines TRBV7-9 with TRBJ2-7; tentatively, D is TRBD1 (6 bases). V lost 5 bases and J 3 bases, leaving 14 bases between the germline ends. This CDR3 is 14 amino acids long. Germline CDR1 SEHNR, CDR2 FQNEAQ (reference sequence). As DNA, the CDR3 is TGTGCCAGCAGCCCGCAGGGGATTCACTACGAGCAGTACTTC. Translated, it gives CASSPQGIHYEQYF. The full variable domain, its missing parts supplied by reference TRBV7-9 and TRBJ2-7, is DTGVSQNPRHKITKRGQNVTFRCDPISEHNRLYWYRQTLGQGPEFLTYFQNEAQLEKSRLLSDRFSAERPKGSFSTLEIQRTEQGDSAMYLCASSPQGIHYEQYFGPGTRLTVT.

This clonotype was observed many times. The rearrangement joins TRBV20-1 to TRBJ2-5, with D possibly being TRBD2 (5 bases). V shed 3 bases and J shed 2 bases, with 10 bases lying between them. The CDR3 contains 13 residues. The germline V gene has CDR1 DFQATT and CDR2 SNEGSKA (reference sequence). The CDR3 nucleotides are TGCAGTGCTAGTCGGACGGGACAAGAGACCCAGTACTTC. Amino acids: CSASRTGQETQYF.

At least ten counts were recorded for this clonotype. The chain is built from TRBV12-3 or TRBV12-4 and TRBJ1-6; no clear D gene. The CDR3 is 15 residues long. The V and J ends lost 5 bases and 7 bases respectively, with 15 bases between them. For the CDR3, the DNA is TGTGCCAGCAGTCCGAGTGGGCCCTCAAATTCACCCCTCCACTTT. Translated, it gives CASSPSGPSNSPLHF.

The rearrangement links TRBV6-2 or TRBV6-3 to TRBJ2-1; D unresolved. The CDR3 runs 15 residues. Trimming took off 4 bases at V and 1 base at J, with 11 bases between the two ends. Per germline, CDR1 MNHEY and CDR2 SVGEGT. Here the CDR3 DNA reads TGTGCCAGCAGTTGGCGGATTGTGTCCTACAATGAGCAGTTCTTC. Translated: CASSWRIVSYNEQFF.

V gene TRBV6-2 or TRBV6-3 combines with J gene TRBJ2-1, with TRBD2 matching 10 bases. The CDR3 contains 16 residues. Germline lookup yields CDR1 MNHEY and CDR2 SVGEGT. The V segment lost 2 bases and the J segment 6 bases; nucleotides outside the gene matches: 7. CDR3 in DNA: TGTGCCAGCAGTTACCCCAAGCGGGAGGGGGGCAATGAGCAGTTCTTC. Translating gives CASSYPKREGGNEQFF.

In its sample, this clonotype was seen many times. The V call is TRBV7-9, the J call TRBJ2-2; no reliable D call. Germline values: CDR1 SEHNR, CDR2 FQNEAQ (reference sequence). The V gene lost 3 bases and the J gene lost 3 bases, with 5 bases spanning the gap. CDR3 size: 13 residues. The CDR3 sequence is CASSFFDTGELFF. CDR3 bases: TGTGCCAGCAGCTTTTTCGACACCGGGGAGCTGTTTTTT.

In this sample, this clonotype turned up many times. The chain joins TRBV20-1 to TRBJ2-5, with TRBD2 matching over 7 bases. The germline V gene has CDR1 DFQATT and CDR2 SNEGSKA (reference sequence). This CDR3 has 13 amino acids. V gave up 2 bases and J gave up 5 bases; unmatched junction bases: 5. The CDR3 nucleotides are TGCAGTGCTAGAAGGGAGGGCCGGGAGACCCAGTACTTC. Protein product: CSARREGRETQYF.

The chain couples TRBV30 to TRBJ1-1; 7 bases are a match to TRBD1. V gave up 3 bases and J gave up 0 bases; unmatched junction bases: 13. The length of the CDR3 is 17 residues. Germline V gives CDR1 GTSNPN, CDR2 SVGIG (reference sequence). CDR3 bases: TGTGCCTGGAGGCGACAGGGCGTGGGGAGAATGAACACTGAAGCTTTCTTT. This translates into CAWRRQGVGRMNTEAFF.

In its sample, this clonotype was seen a few times. This chain connects TRBV5-5 to TRBJ2-2; D gene unclear. Germline CDR1 and CDR2: SGHKS and YYEKEE (reference sequence). The CDR3 is 15 residues long. V was cut by 1 base and J by 3 bases, with 10 bases left in between. CDR3 nucleotides: TGTGCCAGCAGCTTGCTGGGCATTTACACCGGGGAGCTGTTTTTT. It specifies CASSLLGIYTGELFF.

V is TRBV29-1 and J is TRBJ1-2; the D gene is possibly TRBD1 (5 bases). Trimming took 2 bases from V and 4 from J, leaving 11 bases between them. This CDR3 contains 13 residues. Germline V gene sequence: CDR1 SQVTM, CDR2 ANQGSEA. CDR3 region: CSVEMGGSYGYTF. The CDR3 nucleotides are TGCAGCGTTGAAATGGGGGGTAGCTATGGCTACACCTTC.

The V and J genes are TRBV5-6 and TRBJ2-2; weak D call: TRBD2 (6 bases). The CDR3 sequence is 15 residues long. Trimming stripped 4 bases from V and 7 bases from J, with 17 bases between. Germline CDR1 is SGHDT and CDR2 is YYEEEE. The CDR3 loop reads CASSLSPVRDGELFF. The CDR3 coding sequence is TGTGCCAGCAGCCTCTCTCCGGTGCGGGACGGGGAGCTGTTTTTT.

This clonotype was detected many times. The chain recombines TRBV20-1 with TRBJ2-7; TRBD1 aligns across 12 bases. V was pared by 5 bases and J by 6 bases, with 5 bases of the junction left unmatched. The CDR3 has 13 amino acids. Per germline, CDR1 DFQATT and CDR2 SNEGSKA (reference sequence). CDR3 region: CSAPGTGGGEQYF. The CDR3 DNA sequence: TGCAGTGCTCCCGGGACAGGGGGCGGCGAGCAGTACTTC.

This clonotype showed up many times. J is TRBJ2-7 and V is TRBV12-3 or TRBV12-4; the D gene is possibly TRBD1 (6 bases). Deletions cut 2 bases from V and 0 bases from J, with 14 bases between. This CDR3 is 16 amino acids long. The CDR3 spells CASSLRAGTSSYEQYF. In nucleotides, the CDR3 is TGTGCCAGCAGTTTAAGGGCTGGGACAAGCTCCTACGAGCAGTACTTC.

This clonotype was observed a few times. The J gene is TRBJ1-1, the V gene TRBV30; TRBD1 matches at 10 bases. The CDR3 length is 17 residues. With 1 base clipped from V and 4 bases from J, the junction kept 12 bases outside the gene matches. In germline, CDR1 is GTSNPN, CDR2 SVGIG (reference sequence). The CDR3 nucleotides read TGTGCCTGGAGTGCTACGGACAGGGGGATCGAGGGCACTGAAGCTTTCTTT. Protein: CAWSATDRGIEGTEAFF.

This clonotype was seen repeatedly, ten times or more. This chain links TRBV6-5 with TRBJ2-1; TRBD2 matches at 8 bases. CDR1 MNHEY and CDR2 SVGAGI come from the germline V gene. This CDR3 contains 17 residues. The J segment lost 1 base and the V segment lost 0 bases, leaving 5 bases of the junction unmatched. CDR3 DNA: TGTGCCAGCAGTTACTCTACTCGGGGGGGATCCTACAATGAGCAGTTCTTC. Translating it yields CASSYSTRGGSYNEQFF.

This clonotype was recorded at least ten times. The chain links TRBV7-2 to TRBJ1-1; a possible D gene is TRBD1 (5 bases). V lost 5 bases and J 0 bases, leaving 10 bases between the germline ends. The V gene's germline CDR1 is SGHTA and CDR2 FQGNSA. CDR3 size: 14 residues. The chain's CDR3 is CASSAGTVNTEAFF. The CDR3 nucleotides are TGTGCCAGCAGCGCCGGGACGGTGAACACTGAAGCTTTCTTT.

This clonotype came up a few times. This chain links TRBV2 with TRBJ1-2; weak D call: TRBD1 (5 bases). Deletions cut 10 bases from V and 2 bases from J, with 8 bases between. The CDR3 has 11 residues. The germline V gene encodes CDR1 SNHLY and CDR2 FYNNEI. The CDR3 DNA sequence: TGTGCCACGACAGCGAACTATGGCTACACCTTC. It yields the protein CATTANYGYTF.

Here the CDR3 DNA reads TGTGCCAGTACCCCGGGAGGATATAGCAATCAGCCCCAGCATTTT. Amino acid sequence: CASTPGGYSNQPQHF. V and J are TRBV19 and TRBJ1-5; D is unresolved. CDR1 and CDR2 (germline): LNHDA, SQIVND (reference sequence). The V end was cut by 7 bases, the J end by 0 bases, with 13 bases between. CDR3 length: 15 amino acids.

The J gene is TRBJ1-5, the V gene TRBV19; 9 bases are shared with TRBD1. Unmatched junction bases numbered 9, after V lost 8 bases and J lost 4 bases. Germline CDR1 reads LNHDA; CDR2 reads SQIVND (reference sequence). The CDR3 contains 15 residues. CDR3 nucleotide sequence: TGTGCCAGTTCTACCGGACAGGGGACTAATCAGCCCCAGCATTTT. It encodes CASSTGQGTNQPQHF.

The rearrangement joins TRBV12-3 or TRBV12-4 to TRBJ2-7; 13 bases agree with TRBD2. Trimming at V came to 5 bases and at J to 9 bases, leaving 16 bases not matched to a gene. The CDR3 has 17 amino acids. The DNA for the CDR3 is TGTGCCAGCAGTCCAGGACTAGCGGGAGTTGGGGCAGATACGCAGTACTTC. The encoded protein is CASSPGLAGVGADTQYF.

This clonotype was seen more than once but under ten times. The CDR3 spells CATSDSPYRGETQYF. The CDR3 nucleotides read TGTGCCACCAGTGATTCCCCGTACAGGGGTGAGACCCAGTACTTC. The chain uses TRBV24-1 and TRBJ2-5, with 7 bases lining up with TRBD1. Germline loops: CDR1 KGHDR, CDR2 SFDVKD. This CDR3 is built from 15 residues. V shed 2 bases and J 5 bases; nucleotides not matched to a gene: 7.

As to this clonotype: One base away lies a much larger clone, so this may be a sequencing read error. The genes are TRBV7-9 and TRBJ2-7; D unclear. The CDR3 length is 12 residues. V was shortened by 6 bases and J by 9 bases, with 15 bases between the two germline ends. CDR1 is SEHNR, CDR2 FQNEAQ, per germline (reference sequence). CDR3 coding DNA: TGTGCCAGCAGGGCGTTAAGCCACGGGCAGTACTTC. The encoded protein is CASRALSHGQYF.

The chain has TRBV12-3 or TRBV12-4 and TRBJ1-5; D perhaps matches TRBD1 (6 bases). This CDR3 has 15 residues. Trimming stripped 6 bases from V and 7 bases from J, with 19 bases between. The CDR3 region is CASSLVGGGRQPQHF. The CDR3 DNA reads as TGTGCCAGCAGCTTGGTAGGGGGGGGCAGGCAGCCCCAGCATTTT.

The table lists this clonotype with a few counts. The V gene is TRBV7-8, the J gene TRBJ2-5; TRBD2 agrees at 10 bases. Germline V gene sequence: CDR1 SGHVS, CDR2 FQNEAQ. V shed 3 bases, J shed 1 base, and the junction held 5 bases outside the gene matches. The CDR3 covers 16 residues. This CDR3 is CASSFEASGSQETQYF. The CDR3 DNA follows: TGTGCCAGCAGCTTTGAGGCTAGCGGGAGCCAAGAGACCCAGTACTTC.

This clonotype occurred a few times. The chain combines TRBV4-3 with TRBJ2-6; tentatively, D is TRBD1 or TRBD2 (5 bases each). The V and J ends lost 4 bases and 4 bases respectively, with 14 bases between them. The germline CDR1 and CDR2 sequences are LGHNA and YSLEER. The CDR3 is made up of 16 amino acids. This CDR3 reads CASSRGAGVGANVLTF. The CDR3 DNA is TGCGCCAGCAGCCGGGGCGCCGGGGTCGGGGCCAACGTCCTGACTTTC.

This clonotype was seen repeatedly, ten times or more. The V gene is TRBV20-1, the J gene TRBJ2-4, with 10 bases that match TRBD1. V lost 2 bases to trimming and J lost 9 bases; unmatched junction nucleotides: 16. The CDR3 extends over 17 amino acids. Looked up from germline, CDR1 is DFQATT and CDR2 is SNEGSKA (reference sequence). CDR3 DNA: TGCAGTGCTAGACCCCTAAGGGACAGGGGCGAAATGGGCATTCAGTACTTC. Amino acid sequence: CSARPLRDRGEMGIQYF.

This rearrangement joins TRBV27 to TRBJ2-7, with D unresolved. V lost 2 bases to trimming and J lost 2 bases, with 16 bases between them. Germline V lookup: CDR1 MNHEY, CDR2 SMNVEV (reference sequence). This CDR3 has 16 residues. CDR3 nucleotides: TGTGCCAGCAGTTTAGGTCTCACAGTAAGGACCTACGAGCAGTACTTC. Its protein product is CASSLGLTVRTYEQYF.

This clonotype was detected many times. The chain joins TRBV12-3 or TRBV12-4 to TRBJ2-7; D call uncertain. The ends were cut back, 4 bases at V and 9 bases at J, with 10 bases in the middle. The CDR3 length is 11 residues. CDR3 amino acids: CASSSDLGQYF. The CDR3, as DNA: TGTGCCAGCAGTTCCGACTTGGGGCAGTACTTC.